The clone carrying this TCR beta chain appeared a single time. This entry comes from a study of blood T cell repertoires in COVID-19. Overall study: Donors in the United States, Italy and Spain gave samples during acute or convalescent COVID-19.

V was shortened by 5 bases and J by 8 bases, with 12 bases between the two germline ends. Germline lookup yields CDR1 MNHEY and CDR2 SMNVEV (reference sequence). The CDR3 spans 12 residues. Libraries were prepared by immunoSEQ multiplex PCR; TCRdb keeps only in-frame clonotypes and omits some of them. The table includes hundreds of thousands of clones, 85% to 90% detected once. The material sequenced was PBMCs or T cells enriched from blood (not recorded which). V gene TRBV27 combines with J gene TRBJ1-2; D gene unclear. The receptor's source is a man aged 25-40 years who had recovered from COVID-19. DNA for the CDR3: TGTGCCAGCAGTCCCGACAAGTTCGGCTACACCTTC. This encodes CASSPDKFGYTF.